The clone carrying this TCR beta chain showed up just a few times. V shed 5 bases and J 3 bases; nucleotides not matched to a gene: 4. Germline assignment: CDR1 MDHEN and CDR2 SYDVKM. The CDR3 has 14 amino acids. Original processing notes: Counts of nucleated cells, estimated from reference gene primer amplification, were obtained. Measured with immunoSEQ multiplex PCR; TCRdb has only the in-frame clones, and not every one. V and J calls and clone size follow that table, whereas D and trimming were derived from the DNA. The sample records about 120,000 clones, 60% to 80% being singletons. The record originates from a study of blood T cell repertoires in COVID-19. For the study at large: Collection of acute and convalescent COVID-19 samples took place in the United States, Italy and Spain. From T cells, B-cell-depleted T cells, or PBMCs came the material, which was cDNA or gDNA.

Sequences were obtained from peripheral blood. The origin of this receptor is a human donor in a cohort sampled during active COVID-19. The gene calls are TRBV28 and TRBJ1-5; 7 positions agree with TRBD1. The CDR3 loop reads CASSPGQYNQPQHF. The CDR3 nucleotides are TGTGCCAGCAGTCCGGGACAGTACAATCAGCCCCAGCATTTT. Using reference TRBV28 and TRBJ1-5 for the parts outside the CDR3, the full variable domain is DVKVTQSSRYLVKRTGEKVFLECVQDMDHENMFWYRQDPGLGLRLIYFSYDVKMKEKGDIPEGYSVSREKKERFSLILESASTNQTSMYLCASSPGQYNQPQHFGDGTRLSIL.